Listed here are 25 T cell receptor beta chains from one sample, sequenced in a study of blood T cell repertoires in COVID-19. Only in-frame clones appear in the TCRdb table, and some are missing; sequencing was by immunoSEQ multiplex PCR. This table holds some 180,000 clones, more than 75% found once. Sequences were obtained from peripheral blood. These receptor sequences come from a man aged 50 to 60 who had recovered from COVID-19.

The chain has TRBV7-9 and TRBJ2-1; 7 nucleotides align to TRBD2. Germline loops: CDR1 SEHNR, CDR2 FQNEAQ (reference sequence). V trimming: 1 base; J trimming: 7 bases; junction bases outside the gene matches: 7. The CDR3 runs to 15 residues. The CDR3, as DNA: TGTGCCAGCAGCTTAGTTACCCGGGAGGATAATGAGCAGTTCTTC. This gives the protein CASSLVTREDNEQFF.

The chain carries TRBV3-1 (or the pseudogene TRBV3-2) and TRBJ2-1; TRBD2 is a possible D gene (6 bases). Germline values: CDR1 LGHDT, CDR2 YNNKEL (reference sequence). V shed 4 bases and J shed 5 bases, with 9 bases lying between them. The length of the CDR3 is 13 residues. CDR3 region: CASSRGLDNEQFF. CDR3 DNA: TGTGCCAGCAGCCGGGGACTGGACAATGAGCAGTTCTTC.

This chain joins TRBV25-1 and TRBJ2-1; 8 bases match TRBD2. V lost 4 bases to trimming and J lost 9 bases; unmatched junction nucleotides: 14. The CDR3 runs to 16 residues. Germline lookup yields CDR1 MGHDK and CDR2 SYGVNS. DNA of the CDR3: TGTGCCAGCAGTGCCCTAGGGGGACTAGGGGGAGGTGAGCAGTTCTTC. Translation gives CASSALGGLGGGEQFF.

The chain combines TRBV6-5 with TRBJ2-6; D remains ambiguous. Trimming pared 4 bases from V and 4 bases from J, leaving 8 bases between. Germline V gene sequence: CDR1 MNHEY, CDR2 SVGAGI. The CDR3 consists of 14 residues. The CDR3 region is CASSSAAGANVLTF. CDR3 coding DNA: TGTGCCAGCAGTTCCGCGGCCGGGGCCAACGTCCTGACTTTC.

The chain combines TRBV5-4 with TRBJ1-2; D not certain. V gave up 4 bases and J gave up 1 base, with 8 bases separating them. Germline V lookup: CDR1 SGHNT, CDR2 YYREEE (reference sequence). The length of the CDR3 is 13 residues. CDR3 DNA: TGTGCCAGCAGCGGTGAACTTAACTATGGCTACACCTTC. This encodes CASSGELNYGYTF.

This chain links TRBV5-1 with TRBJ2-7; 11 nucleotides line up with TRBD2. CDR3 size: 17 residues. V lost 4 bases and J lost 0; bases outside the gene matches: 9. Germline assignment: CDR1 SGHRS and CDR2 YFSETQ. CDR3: CASSQGLAGPSSYEQYF. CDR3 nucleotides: TGCGCCAGCAGCCAAGGACTAGCGGGCCCAAGCTCCTACGAGCAGTACTTC.

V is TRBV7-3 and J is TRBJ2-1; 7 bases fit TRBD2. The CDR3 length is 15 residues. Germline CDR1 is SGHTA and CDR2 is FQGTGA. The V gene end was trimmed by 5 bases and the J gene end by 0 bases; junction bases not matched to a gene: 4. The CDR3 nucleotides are TGTGCCAGCAGCCCGGAGCGGGACTCCTACAATGAGCAGTTCTTC. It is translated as CASSPERDSYNEQFF.

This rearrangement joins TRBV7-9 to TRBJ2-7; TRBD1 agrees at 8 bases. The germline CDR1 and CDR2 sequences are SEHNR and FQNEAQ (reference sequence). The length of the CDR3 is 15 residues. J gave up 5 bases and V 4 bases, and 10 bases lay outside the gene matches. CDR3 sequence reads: CASSYLSGGFNEQYF. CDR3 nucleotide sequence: TGTGCCAGCAGCTACCTATCAGGGGGCTTCAACGAGCAGTACTTC. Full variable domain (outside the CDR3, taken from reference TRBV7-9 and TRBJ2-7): DTGVSQNPRHKITKRGQNVTFRCDPISEHNRLYWYRQTLGQGPEFLTYFQNEAQLEKSRLLSDRFSAERPKGSFSTLEIQRTEQGDSAMYLCASSYLSGGFNEQYFGPGTRLTVT.

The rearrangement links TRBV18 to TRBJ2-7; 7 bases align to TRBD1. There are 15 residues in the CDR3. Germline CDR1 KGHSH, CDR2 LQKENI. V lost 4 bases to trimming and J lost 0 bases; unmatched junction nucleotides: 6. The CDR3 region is CASSLDRVSSYEQYF. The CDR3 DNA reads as TGTGCCAGCTCACTCGACAGGGTGAGCTCCTACGAGCAGTACTTC.

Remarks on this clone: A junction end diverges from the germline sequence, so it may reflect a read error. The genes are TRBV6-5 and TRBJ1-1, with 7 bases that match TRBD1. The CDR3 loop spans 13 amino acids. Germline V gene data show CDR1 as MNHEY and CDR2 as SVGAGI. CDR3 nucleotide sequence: TGTGCCGGCAGGGGGACAGCAAGCACTGAAGCTTTCTTT. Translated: CAGRGTASTEAFF.

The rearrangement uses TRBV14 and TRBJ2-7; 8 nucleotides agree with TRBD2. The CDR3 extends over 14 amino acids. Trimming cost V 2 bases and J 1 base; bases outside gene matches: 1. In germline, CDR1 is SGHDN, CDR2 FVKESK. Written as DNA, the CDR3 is TGTGCCAGCAGCCAATCTAGCGGGTCCTACGAGCAGTACTTC. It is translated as CASSQSSGSYEQYF. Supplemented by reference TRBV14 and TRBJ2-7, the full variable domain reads EAGVTQFPSHSVIEKGQTVTLRCDPISGHDNLYWYRRVMGKEIKFLLHFVKESKQDESGMPNNRFLAERTGGTYSTLKVQPAELEDSGVYFCASSQSSGSYEQYFGPGTRLTVT.

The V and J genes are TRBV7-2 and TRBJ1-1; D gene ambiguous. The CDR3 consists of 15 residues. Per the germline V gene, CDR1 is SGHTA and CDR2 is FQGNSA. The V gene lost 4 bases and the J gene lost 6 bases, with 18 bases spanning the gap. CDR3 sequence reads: CASSSGSGPDAEAFF. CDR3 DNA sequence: TGTGCCAGCAGCTCAGGTAGTGGCCCAGACGCTGAAGCTTTCTTT.

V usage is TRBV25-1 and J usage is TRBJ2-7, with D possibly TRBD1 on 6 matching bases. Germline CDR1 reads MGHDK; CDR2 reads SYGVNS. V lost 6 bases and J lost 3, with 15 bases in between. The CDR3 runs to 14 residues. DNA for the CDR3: TGTGCCAGCAGCGTAACCCTGACAGGCTACGAGCAGTACTTC. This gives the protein CASSVTLTGYEQYF.

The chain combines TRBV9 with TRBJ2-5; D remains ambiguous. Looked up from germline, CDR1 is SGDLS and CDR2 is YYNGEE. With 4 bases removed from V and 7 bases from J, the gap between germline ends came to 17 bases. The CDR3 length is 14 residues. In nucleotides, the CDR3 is TGTGCCAGCAGCCCACGAGCCCTCCTAGGGACCCAGTACTTC. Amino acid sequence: CASSPRALLGTQYF.

DNA of the CDR3: TGTGCCAGCACTCCGAGACAGGGGTTGGGCTACACCTTC. Its protein is CASTPRQGLGYTF. The chain recombines TRBV28 with TRBJ1-2; 8 bases line up with TRBD1. The germline V gene encodes CDR1 MDHEN and CDR2 SYDVKM. V dropped 7 bases and J dropped 8; count of bases not matched to a gene: 9. The CDR3 length is 13 residues.

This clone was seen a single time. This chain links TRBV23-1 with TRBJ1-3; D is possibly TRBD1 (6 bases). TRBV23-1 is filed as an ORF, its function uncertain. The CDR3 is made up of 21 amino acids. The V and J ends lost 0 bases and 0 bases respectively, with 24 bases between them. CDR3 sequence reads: CASSQSMKKVGQPYSGNTIYF. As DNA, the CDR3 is TGCGCCAGCAGTCAATCGATGAAGAAGGTCGGACAGCCATACTCTGGAAACACCATATATTTT.

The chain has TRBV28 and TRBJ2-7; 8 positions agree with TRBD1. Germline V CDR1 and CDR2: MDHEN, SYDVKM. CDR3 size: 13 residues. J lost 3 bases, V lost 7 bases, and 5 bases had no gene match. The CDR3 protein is CASKGQGGYEQYF. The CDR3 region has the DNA TGTGCCAGCAAAGGACAGGGTGGCTACGAGCAGTACTTC. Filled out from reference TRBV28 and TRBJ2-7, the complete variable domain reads DVKVTQSSRYLVKRTGEKVFLECVQDMDHENMFWYRQDPGLGLRLIYFSYDVKMKEKGDIPEGYSVSREKKERFSLILESASTNQTSMYLCASKGQGGYEQYFGPGTRLTVT.

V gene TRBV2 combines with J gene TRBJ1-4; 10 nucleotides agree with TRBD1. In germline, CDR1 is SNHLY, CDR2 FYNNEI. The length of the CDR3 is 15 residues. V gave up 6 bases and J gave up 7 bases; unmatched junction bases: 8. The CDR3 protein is CASRARTGGSEKLFF. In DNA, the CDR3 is TGTGCCAGCAGGGCCAGGACAGGGGGGTCTGAAAAACTGTTTTTT.

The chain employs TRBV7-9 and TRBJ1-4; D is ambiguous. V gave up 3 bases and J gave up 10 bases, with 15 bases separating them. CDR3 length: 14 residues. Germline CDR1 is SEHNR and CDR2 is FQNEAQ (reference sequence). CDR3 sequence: CASSLGLGVGKLFF. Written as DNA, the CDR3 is TGTGCCAGCAGCTTGGGTTTGGGAGTGGGAAAACTGTTTTTT.

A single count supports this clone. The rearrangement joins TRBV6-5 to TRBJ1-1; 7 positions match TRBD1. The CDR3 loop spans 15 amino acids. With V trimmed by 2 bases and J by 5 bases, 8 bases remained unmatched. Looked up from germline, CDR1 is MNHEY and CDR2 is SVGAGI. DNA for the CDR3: TGTGCCAGCAGTTACGAGACAGGGACTGGGACTGAAGCTTTCTTT. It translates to CASSYETGTGTEAFF.

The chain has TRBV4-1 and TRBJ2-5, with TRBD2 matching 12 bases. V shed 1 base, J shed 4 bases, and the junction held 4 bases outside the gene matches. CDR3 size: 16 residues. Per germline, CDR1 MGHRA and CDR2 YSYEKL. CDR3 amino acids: CASSQGLAGGRETQYF. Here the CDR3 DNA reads TGCGCCAGCAGCCAAGGGCTAGCGGGAGGGCGAGAGACCCAGTACTTC.

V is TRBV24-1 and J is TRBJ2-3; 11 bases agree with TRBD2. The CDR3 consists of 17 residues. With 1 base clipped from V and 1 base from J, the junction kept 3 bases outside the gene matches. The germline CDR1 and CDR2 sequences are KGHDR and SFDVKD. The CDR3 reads CATSDFTLAGGTDTQYF. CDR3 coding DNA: TGTGCCACCAGTGATTTCACACTAGCGGGGGGCACAGATACGCAGTATTTT.

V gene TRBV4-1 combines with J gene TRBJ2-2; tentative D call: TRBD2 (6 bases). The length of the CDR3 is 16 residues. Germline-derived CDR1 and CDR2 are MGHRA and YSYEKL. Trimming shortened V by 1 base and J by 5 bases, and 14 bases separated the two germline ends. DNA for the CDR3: TGCGCCAGCAGCCAAGCCCAGGGACTTTGGACCGGGGAGCTGTTTTTT. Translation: CASSQAQGLWTGELFF.

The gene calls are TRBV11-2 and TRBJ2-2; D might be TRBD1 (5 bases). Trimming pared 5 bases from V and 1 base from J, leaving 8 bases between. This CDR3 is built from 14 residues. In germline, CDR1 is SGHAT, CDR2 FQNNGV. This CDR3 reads CASSPGQNTGELFF. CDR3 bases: TGTGCCAGCAGCCCCGGACAGAACACCGGGGAGCTGTTTTTT.

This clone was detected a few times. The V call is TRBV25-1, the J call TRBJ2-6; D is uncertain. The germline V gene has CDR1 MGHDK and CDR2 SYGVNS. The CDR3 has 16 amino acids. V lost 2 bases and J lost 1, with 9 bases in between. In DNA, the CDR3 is TGTGCCAGCAGTGAAGTCTCCGGGTCTGGGGCCAACGTCCTGACTTTC. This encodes CASSEVSGSGANVLTF.